The 24 T cell receptor beta chains below come from one sample, sequenced in a study of T cell responses to AZD1222 COVID-19 vaccine. Sequencing used immunoSEQ multiplex PCR; TCRdb keeps in-frame clones, though not all of them. Of around 91,000 clones listed, 91% were seen once; the top ten hold approximately 9%. This material consisted of peripheral blood, taken 28 days after the second AZD1222 dose. The source of these receptors is an adult who received the AZD1222 COVID-19 vaccine.

The chain employs TRBV7-9 and TRBJ2-6; D uncertain. The CDR3 has 14 residues. The V end lost 9 bases, the J end lost 4 bases, and 13 bases lay between the germline ends. Germline assignment: CDR1 SEHNR and CDR2 FQNEAQ (reference sequence). The CDR3 loop is CASPNQTGANVLTF. As DNA, the CDR3 is TGTGCCAGTCCGAACCAGACCGGGGCCAACGTCCTGACTTTC.

The gene calls are TRBV16 and TRBJ2-4, with D unresolved. From germline, CDR1 is KGHSY and CDR2 FQNENV. The CDR3 covers 16 residues. Between the trimmed V and J ends, which lost 2 bases and 1 base, there was a span of 12 bases. CDR3 bases: TGTGCCAGCAGCCAACATGGGCAAAGGGCCAAAAACATTCAGTACTTC. Residues: CASSQHGQRAKNIQYF.

The gene calls are TRBV3-1 (or the pseudogene TRBV3-2) and TRBJ2-1; either TRBD1 or TRBD2 may fit D (5 bases each). This CDR3 comprises 15 residues. Trimming removed 3 bases from V and 1 base from J, with 10 bases in between. Germline loops: CDR1 LGHDT, CDR2 YNNKEL (reference sequence). The CDR3 DNA sequence: TGTGCCAGCAGCCAGGGGGACGTATCCTACAATGAGCAGTTCTTC. Translated, it gives CASSQGDVSYNEQFF.

The genes are TRBV12-5 and TRBJ1-6; 8 bases agree with TRBD1. The ends lost 1 base at V and 9 bases at J; junction bases unmatched: 5. This CDR3 comprises 15 residues. CDR1 is LGHNT and CDR2 is FRNRAP in the germline V gene. The CDR3 DNA reads TGTGCTAGTGGTTTGGGAGTCAGGGGGCCTTCACCCCTCCACTTT. Its translation: CASGLGVRGPSPLHF.

V gene TRBV9 combines with J gene TRBJ2-5; 9 positions match TRBD1. Looked up from germline, CDR1 is SGDLS and CDR2 is YYNGEE. This CDR3 comprises 16 residues. After removal of 4 bases from V and 5 bases from J, the junction contained 12 bases not matched to a gene. The CDR3 region has the DNA TGTGCCAGCAGCATTTCCCAGGGGACAGGGAGGGAGACCCAGTACTTC. The encoded protein is CASSISQGTGRETQYF.

This chain joins TRBV11-2 and TRBJ2-7, with a tentative D call TRBD1 (6 bases). This CDR3 is 13 amino acids long. Germline V lookup: CDR1 SGHAT, CDR2 FQNNGV. Deletions cut 5 bases from V and 4 bases from J, with 12 bases between. CDR3: CASSGQPLYEQYF. The CDR3 nucleotides are TGTGCCAGCAGCGGACAGCCCCTGTACGAGCAGTACTTC.

The sample holds one count of this clone. Other nucleotide sequences from this sample produce the same CDR3. The rearrangement uses TRBV27 and TRBJ1-5, with D unclear. The CDR3 totals 13 residues. CDR1 is MNHEY and CDR2 is SMNVEV in the germline V gene (reference sequence). Trimming removed 0 bases at V and 4 bases at J, with 4 bases between. As DNA, the CDR3 is TGTGCCAGCAGTTTATCGGGGAATCAGCCCCAGCATTTT. Protein sequence: CASSLSGNQPQHF.

This clone was observed once. The rearrangement joins TRBV2 to TRBJ2-1; D might be TRBD1 or TRBD2, each matching 5 bases. Trimming left V 9 bases short and J 12 bases short, with 15 bases between. Germline V CDR1 and CDR2: SNHLY, FYNNEI. The CDR3 is 11 residues long. CDR3 residues: CARGTNARQFF. The CDR3 coding sequence is TGTGCCAGGGGGACCAACGCCCGGCAGTTCTTC.

This clone has a single count. The CDR3 loop is CASSPPPLSFNQTPYEQYF. CDR3 nucleotides: TGCGCCAGCAGCCCCCCTCCTTTGAGTTTCAACCAAACCCCCTACGAGCAGTACTTC. This chain links TRBV5-1 with TRBJ2-7; D unclear. Germline CDR1 SGHRS, CDR2 YFSETQ. CDR3 length: 19 residues. Between the trimmed V and J ends, which lost 4 bases and 2 bases, there was a span of 28 bases.

The V and J genes are TRBV28 and TRBJ1-2; D is possibly TRBD1 (5 bases). The CDR3 is made up of 14 amino acids. Germline V gene data show CDR1 as MDHEN and CDR2 as SYDVKM. V dropped 4 bases and J dropped 5 bases, with 14 bases sitting between them. The CDR3 DNA reads TGTGCCAGCAGTTCCCTCGAGGGGTTATATGGCTACACCTTC. Protein sequence: CASSSLEGLYGYTF.

Only one count was recorded for this clone. The J gene is TRBJ2-2, the V gene TRBV7-2; no clear D. This CDR3 spans 14 amino acids. Germline loops: CDR1 SGHTA, CDR2 FQGNSA. V dropped 2 bases and J dropped 1 base, with 5 bases sitting between them. Here the CDR3 DNA reads TGTGCCAGCAGCTTATCAGGGAACACCGGGGAGCTGTTTTTT. Translation: CASSLSGNTGELFF.

The V gene is TRBV24-1, the J gene TRBJ1-5; D gene ambiguous. This CDR3 contains 14 residues. Deletions cut 5 bases from V and 4 bases from J, with 11 bases between. Germline V CDR1 and CDR2: KGHDR, SFDVKD. In DNA form, the CDR3 reads TGTGCCACCAGTGGTGGGCAGATTAATCAGCCCCAGCATTTT. It encodes CATSGGQINQPQHF.

This chain links TRBV27 with TRBJ2-5, with D uncertain. The CDR3 is 14 amino acids. The germline V gene encodes CDR1 MNHEY and CDR2 SMNVEV (reference sequence). The V end was cut by 6 bases, the J end by 6 bases, with 17 bases between. CDR3 DNA: TGTGCCAGCAGAACTGGGCCCAACCACCAGACCCAGTACTTC. Its protein is CASRTGPNHQTQYF.

The gene calls are TRBV19 and TRBJ1-3, with D unresolved. Trimming cost V 5 bases and J 0 bases, with 14 bases left between them. Germline CDR1 and CDR2: LNHDA and SQIVND (reference sequence). The CDR3 consists of 16 residues. The CDR3 here is CASSFVGTDSGNTIYF. The CDR3 DNA sequence: TGTGCCAGTAGTTTCGTAGGCACTGACTCTGGAAACACCATATATTTT.

This clone turned up a few times. V usage is TRBV2 and J usage is TRBJ1-1; D gene ambiguous. Trimming pared 7 bases from V and 0 bases from J, leaving 9 bases between. Germline CDR1 and CDR2: SNHLY and FYNNEI. CDR3 size: 13 residues. The CDR3 region has the DNA TGTGCCAGCACCGCAGGTCTGAACACTGAAGCTTTCTTT. It specifies CASTAGLNTEAFF.

This chain links TRBV3-1 (or the pseudogene TRBV3-2) with TRBJ1-2; 8 positions match TRBD1. CDR1 LGHDT and CDR2 YNNKEL come from the germline V gene (reference sequence). V trimming: 4 bases; J trimming: 0 bases; junction bases outside the gene matches: 4. The CDR3 length is 15 residues. CDR3 sequence (DNA): TGTGCCAGCAGCCCTACGGGACAGGCTAACTATGGCTACACCTTC. This codes for CASSPTGQANYGYTF.

The chain joins TRBV5-1 to TRBJ2-3; either TRBD1 or TRBD2 may fit D (5 bases each). This CDR3 contains 13 residues. Germline CDR1 SGHRS, CDR2 YFSETQ. The ends were cut back, 4 bases at V and 1 base at J, with 7 bases in the middle. CDR3 in amino acids: CASSMGGTDTQYF. The CDR3 DNA reads as TGCGCCAGCAGCATGGGGGGCACAGATACGCAGTATTTT. Together with reference TRBV5-1 and TRBJ2-3, the CDR3 gives the full variable domain: KAGVTQTPRYLIKTRGQQVTLSCSPISGHRSVSWYQQTPGQGLQFLFEYFSETQRNKGNFPGRFSGRQFSNSRSEMNVSTLELGDSALYLCASSMGGTDTQYFGPGTRLTVL.

The rearrangement joins TRBV9 to TRBJ2-7; maybe TRBD1 (6 bases). The CDR3 contains 16 residues. Germline lookup yields CDR1 SGDLS and CDR2 YYNGEE. V gave up 3 bases and J gave up 0 bases, with 16 bases separating them. The CDR3 region has the DNA TGTGCCAGCAGCGACAGGGTAGGAACCCCCTCCTACGAGCAGTACTTC. Protein: CASSDRVGTPSYEQYF.

The V call is TRBV15, the J call TRBJ2-5; no clear D gene. V was pared by 3 bases and J by 5 bases, with 7 bases between. This CDR3 has 12 amino acids. Germline CDR1 and CDR2: LNHNV and YYDKDF (reference sequence). The CDR3 here is CATSSFGETQYF. For the CDR3, the DNA is TGTGCCACCAGCAGTTTCGGTGAGACCCAGTACTTC.

The rearrangement joins TRBV20-1 to TRBJ2-1; TRBD2 matches 11 bases. V gave up 3 bases and J gave up 6 bases; unmatched junction bases: 10. CDR1 is DFQATT and CDR2 is SNEGSKA in the germline V gene (reference sequence). The CDR3 is 16 amino acids. The CDR3 DNA sequence: TGCAGTGCTAGTTTTCCCACTAGCGGGAGACCCAATGAGCAGTTCTTC. Amino acid sequence: CSASFPTSGRPNEQFF.

V usage is TRBV9 and J usage is TRBJ2-5; D unresolved. Germline CDR1 reads SGDLS; CDR2 reads YYNGEE. The V end lost 0 bases, the J end lost 4 bases, and 13 bases lay between the germline ends. This CDR3 has 15 residues. CDR3 bases: TGTGCCAGCAGCGTAGGGGTACAGTTCATAGAGACCCAGTACTTC. Translation gives CASSVGVQFIETQYF.

The CDR3 is CATSRVNRGIEQYF. Written as DNA, the CDR3 is TGTGCCACCAGCAGAGTAAACAGGGGGATCGAGCAGTACTTC. The chain recombines TRBV15 with TRBJ2-7; TRBD1 matches 8 bases. CDR1 LNHNV and CDR2 YYDKDF come from the germline V gene (reference sequence). The V segment lost 1 base and the J segment 6 bases; nucleotides outside the gene matches: 5. The CDR3 is 14 residues long.

This chain connects TRBV7-9 to TRBJ2-7; D gene ambiguous. Trimming stripped 5 bases from V and 0 bases from J, with 11 bases between. The germline CDR1 and CDR2 sequences are SEHNR and FQNEAQ (reference sequence). CDR3 length: 14 residues. The CDR3 protein is CASSPDPSSYEQYF. DNA for the CDR3: TGTGCCAGCAGCCCCGACCCGAGCTCCTACGAGCAGTACTTC.

The chain couples TRBV3-1 (or the pseudogene TRBV3-2) to TRBJ2-7; no clear D gene. The CDR3 is made up of 16 amino acids. The germline V gene encodes CDR1 LGHDT and CDR2 YNNKEL (reference sequence). V gave up 3 bases and J gave up 0 bases, with 15 bases separating them. Written as DNA, the CDR3 is TGTGCCAGCAGCCATTTTTTCGGTCGGAGCTCCTACGAGCAGTACTTC. This sequence encodes CASSHFFGRSSYEQYF.